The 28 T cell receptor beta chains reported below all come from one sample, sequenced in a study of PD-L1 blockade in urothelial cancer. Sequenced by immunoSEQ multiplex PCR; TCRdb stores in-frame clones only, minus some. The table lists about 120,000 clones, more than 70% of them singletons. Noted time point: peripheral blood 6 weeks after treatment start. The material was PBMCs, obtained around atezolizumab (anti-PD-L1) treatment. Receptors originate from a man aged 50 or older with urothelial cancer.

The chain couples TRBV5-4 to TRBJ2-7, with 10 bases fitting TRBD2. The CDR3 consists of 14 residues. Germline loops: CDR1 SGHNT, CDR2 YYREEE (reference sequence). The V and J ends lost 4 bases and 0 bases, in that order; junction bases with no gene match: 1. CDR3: CASSVAGGSYEQYF. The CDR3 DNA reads TGTGCCAGCAGCGTAGCGGGGGGCTCCTACGAGCAGTACTTC.

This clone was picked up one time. CDR3 nucleotide sequence: TGTGCCAGCAGCATGGGACAGGTCTCCTACGAGCAGTACTTC. Translating it yields CASSMGQVSYEQYF. This chain uses TRBV5-4 with TRBJ2-7, with TRBD1 matching 8 bases. The V segment lost 4 bases and the J segment 0 bases; nucleotides outside the gene matches: 3. This CDR3 is built from 14 residues. From germline, CDR1 is SGHNT and CDR2 YYREEE (reference sequence).

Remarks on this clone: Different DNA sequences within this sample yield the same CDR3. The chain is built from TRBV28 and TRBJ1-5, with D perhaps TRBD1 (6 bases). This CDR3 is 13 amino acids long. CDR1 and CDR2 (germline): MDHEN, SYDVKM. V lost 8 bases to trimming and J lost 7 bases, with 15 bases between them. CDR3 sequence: CASWLGGEQPQHF. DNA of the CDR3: TGTGCCAGCTGGTTAGGGGGAGAACAGCCCCAGCATTTT.

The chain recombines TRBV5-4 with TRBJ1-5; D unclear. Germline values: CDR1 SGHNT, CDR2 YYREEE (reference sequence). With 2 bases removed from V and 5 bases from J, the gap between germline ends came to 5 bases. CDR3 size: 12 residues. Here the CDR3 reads CASSLPDQPQHF. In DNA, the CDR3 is TGTGCCAGCAGCTTACCAGATCAGCCCCAGCATTTT.

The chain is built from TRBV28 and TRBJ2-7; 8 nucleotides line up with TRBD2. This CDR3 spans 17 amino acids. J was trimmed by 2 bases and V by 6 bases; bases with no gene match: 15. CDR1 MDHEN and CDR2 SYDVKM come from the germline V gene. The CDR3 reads CASSYTYGAGGAYEQYF. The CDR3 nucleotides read TGTGCCAGCAGCTACACCTATGGCGCGGGAGGTGCCTACGAGCAGTACTTC.

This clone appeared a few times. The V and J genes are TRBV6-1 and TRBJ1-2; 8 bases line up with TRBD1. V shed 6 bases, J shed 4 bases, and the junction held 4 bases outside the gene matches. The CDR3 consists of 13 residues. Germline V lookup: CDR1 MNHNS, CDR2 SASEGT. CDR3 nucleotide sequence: TGTGCCAGCAGAAGGACAGGGAGCTATGGCTACACCTTC. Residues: CASRRTGSYGYTF.

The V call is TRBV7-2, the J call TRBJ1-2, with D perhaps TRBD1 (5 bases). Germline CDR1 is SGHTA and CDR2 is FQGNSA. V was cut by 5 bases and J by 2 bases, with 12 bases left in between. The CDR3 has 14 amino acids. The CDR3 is CASSPRGGNYGYTF. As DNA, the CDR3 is TGTGCCAGCAGCCCCCGGGGGGGGAACTATGGCTACACCTTC.

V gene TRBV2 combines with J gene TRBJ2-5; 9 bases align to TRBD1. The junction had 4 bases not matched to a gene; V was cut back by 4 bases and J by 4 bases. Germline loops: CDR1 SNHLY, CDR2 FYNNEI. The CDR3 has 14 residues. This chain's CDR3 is CASSGQTGGETQYF. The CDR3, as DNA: TGTGCCAGCAGTGGCCAGACAGGGGGAGAGACCCAGTACTTC.

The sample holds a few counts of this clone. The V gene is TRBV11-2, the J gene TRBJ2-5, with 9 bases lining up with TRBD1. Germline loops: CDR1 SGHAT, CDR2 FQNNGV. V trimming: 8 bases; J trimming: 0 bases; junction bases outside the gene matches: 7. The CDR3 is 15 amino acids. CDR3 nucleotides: TGTGCCAGCGGGGGGACAGGGAGCCACCAAGAGACCCAGTACTTC. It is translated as CASGGTGSHQETQYF.

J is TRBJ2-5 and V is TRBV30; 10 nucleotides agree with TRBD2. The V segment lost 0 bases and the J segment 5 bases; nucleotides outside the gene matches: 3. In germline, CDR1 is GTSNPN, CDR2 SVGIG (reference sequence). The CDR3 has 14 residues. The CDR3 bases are TGTGCCTGGAGTGTATCTAGCGGGAGTGAGACCCAGTACTTC. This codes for CAWSVSSGSETQYF.

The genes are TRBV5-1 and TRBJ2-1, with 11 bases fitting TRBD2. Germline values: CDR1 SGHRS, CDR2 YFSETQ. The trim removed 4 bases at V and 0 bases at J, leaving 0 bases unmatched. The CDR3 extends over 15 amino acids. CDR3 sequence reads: CASSGTSGSYNEQFF. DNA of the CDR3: TGCGCCAGCAGCGGGACTAGCGGCTCCTACAATGAGCAGTTCTTC.

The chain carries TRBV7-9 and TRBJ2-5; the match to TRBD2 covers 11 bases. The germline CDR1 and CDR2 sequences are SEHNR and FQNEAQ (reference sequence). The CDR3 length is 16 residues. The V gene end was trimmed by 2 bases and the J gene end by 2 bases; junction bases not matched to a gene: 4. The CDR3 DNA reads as TGTGCCAGCAGCTTACGACTAGCGGGATTTCAAGAGACCCAGTACTTC. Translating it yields CASSLRLAGFQETQYF.

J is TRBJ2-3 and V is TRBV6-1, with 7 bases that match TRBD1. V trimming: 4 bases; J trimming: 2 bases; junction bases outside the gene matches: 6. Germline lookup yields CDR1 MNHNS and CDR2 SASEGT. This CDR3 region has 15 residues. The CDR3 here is CASSARDSHTDTQYF. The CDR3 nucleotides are TGTGCCAGCAGTGCCCGGGACAGCCACACAGATACGCAGTATTTT.

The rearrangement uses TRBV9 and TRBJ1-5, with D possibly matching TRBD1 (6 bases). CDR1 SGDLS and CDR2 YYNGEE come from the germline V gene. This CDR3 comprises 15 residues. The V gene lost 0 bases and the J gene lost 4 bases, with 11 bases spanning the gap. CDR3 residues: CASSVDHRENQPQHF. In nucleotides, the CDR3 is TGTGCCAGCAGCGTAGATCACAGGGAGAATCAGCCCCAGCATTTT.

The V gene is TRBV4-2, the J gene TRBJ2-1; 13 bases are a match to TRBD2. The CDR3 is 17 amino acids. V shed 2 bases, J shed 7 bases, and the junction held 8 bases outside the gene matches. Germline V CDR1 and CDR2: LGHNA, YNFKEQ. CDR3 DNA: TGTGCCAGCAGCCAACGATGGACTAGCGGGAGTCAGAATGAGCAGTTCTTC. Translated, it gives CASSQRWTSGSQNEQFF.

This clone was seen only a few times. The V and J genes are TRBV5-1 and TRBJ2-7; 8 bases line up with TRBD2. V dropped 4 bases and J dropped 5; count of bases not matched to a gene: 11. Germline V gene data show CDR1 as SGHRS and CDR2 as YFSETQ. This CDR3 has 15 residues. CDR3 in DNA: TGCGCCAGCAGCACCGTAGCGGGAAAAGTCGACGAGCAGTACTTC. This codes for CASSTVAGKVDEQYF.

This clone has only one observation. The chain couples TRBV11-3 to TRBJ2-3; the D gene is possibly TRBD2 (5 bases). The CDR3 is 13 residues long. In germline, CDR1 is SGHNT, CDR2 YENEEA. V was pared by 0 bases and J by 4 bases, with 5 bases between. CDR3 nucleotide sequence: TGTGCCAGCAGCTTAGAGCGGGCAGATACGCAGTATTTT. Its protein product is CASSLERADTQYF.

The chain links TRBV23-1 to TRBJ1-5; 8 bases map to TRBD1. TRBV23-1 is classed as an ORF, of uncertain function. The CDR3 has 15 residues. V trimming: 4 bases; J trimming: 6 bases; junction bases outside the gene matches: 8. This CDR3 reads CASSRTGCRSQPQHF. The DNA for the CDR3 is TGCGCCAGCAGTCGGACAGGGTGCCGTAGTCAGCCCCAGCATTTT.

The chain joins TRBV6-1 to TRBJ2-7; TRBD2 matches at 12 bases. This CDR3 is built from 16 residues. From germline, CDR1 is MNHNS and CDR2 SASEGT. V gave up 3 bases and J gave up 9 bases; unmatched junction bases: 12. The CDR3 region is CASSDRGRTSGDLQYF. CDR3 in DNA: TGTGCCAGCAGTGATCGTGGTCGGACTAGCGGGGACTTGCAGTACTTC.

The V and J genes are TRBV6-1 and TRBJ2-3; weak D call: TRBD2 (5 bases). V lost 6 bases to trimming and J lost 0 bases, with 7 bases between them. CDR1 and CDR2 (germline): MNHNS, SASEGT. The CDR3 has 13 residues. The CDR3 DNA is TGTGCCAGCAGCGGGGTAAGCACAGATACGCAGTATTTT. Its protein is CASSGVSTDTQYF.

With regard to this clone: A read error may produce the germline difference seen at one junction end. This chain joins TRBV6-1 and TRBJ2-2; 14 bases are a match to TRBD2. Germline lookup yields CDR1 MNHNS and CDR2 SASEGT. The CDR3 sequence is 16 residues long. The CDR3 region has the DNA TGTGCCAGCAGAGAAGCGGGACTAGCGGGAGCCGGGGAGCTGTTTTTT. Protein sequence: CASREAGLAGAGELFF.

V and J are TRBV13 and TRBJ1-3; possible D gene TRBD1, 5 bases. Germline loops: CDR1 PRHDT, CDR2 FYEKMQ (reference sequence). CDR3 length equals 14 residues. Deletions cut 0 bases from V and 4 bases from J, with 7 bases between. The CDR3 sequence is CASSLGAGGNTIYF. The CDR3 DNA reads TGTGCCAGCAGCTTAGGGGCAGGGGGAAACACCATATATTTT. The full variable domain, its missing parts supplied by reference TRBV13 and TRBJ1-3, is AAGVIQSPRHLIKEKRETATLKCYPIPRHDTVYWYQQGPGQDPQFLISFYEKMQSDKGSIPDRFSAQQFSDYHSELNMSSLELGDSALYFCASSLGAGGNTIYFGEGSWLTVV.

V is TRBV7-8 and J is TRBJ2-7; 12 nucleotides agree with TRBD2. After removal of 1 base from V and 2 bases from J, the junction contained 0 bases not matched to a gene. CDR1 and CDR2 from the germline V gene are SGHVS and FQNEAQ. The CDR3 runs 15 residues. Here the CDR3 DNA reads TGTGCCAGCAGCTTAGGACTAGCGGGAGCCTACGAGCAGTACTTC. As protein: CASSLGLAGAYEQYF. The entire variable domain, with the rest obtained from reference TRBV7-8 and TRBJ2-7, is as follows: GAGVSQSPRYKVAKRGQDVALRCDPISGHVSLFWYQQALGQGPEFLTYFQNEAQLDKSGLPSDRFFAERPEGSVSTLKIQRTQQEDSAVYLCASSLGLAGAYEQYFGPGTRLTVT.

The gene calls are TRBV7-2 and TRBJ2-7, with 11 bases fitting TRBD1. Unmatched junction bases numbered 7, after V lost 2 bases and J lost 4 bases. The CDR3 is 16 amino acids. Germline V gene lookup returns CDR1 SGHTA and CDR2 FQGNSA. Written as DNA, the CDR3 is TGTGCCAGCAGCTTAACCTGGGACAGGGGGGTGTACGAGCAGTACTTC. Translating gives CASSLTWDRGVYEQYF.

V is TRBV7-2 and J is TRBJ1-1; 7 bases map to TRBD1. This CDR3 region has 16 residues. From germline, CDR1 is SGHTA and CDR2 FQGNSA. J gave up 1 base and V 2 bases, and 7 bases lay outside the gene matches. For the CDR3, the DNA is TGTGCCAGCAGCTTACCCCACAGGGGACAGAACACTGAAGCTTTCTTT. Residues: CASSLPHRGQNTEAFF. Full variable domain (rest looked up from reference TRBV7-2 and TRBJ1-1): GAGVSQSPSNKVTEKGKDVELRCDPISGHTALYWYRQSLGQGLEFLIYFQGNSAPDKSGLPSDRFSAERTGGSVSTLTIQRTQQEDSAVYLCASSLPHRGQNTEAFFGQGTRLTVV.

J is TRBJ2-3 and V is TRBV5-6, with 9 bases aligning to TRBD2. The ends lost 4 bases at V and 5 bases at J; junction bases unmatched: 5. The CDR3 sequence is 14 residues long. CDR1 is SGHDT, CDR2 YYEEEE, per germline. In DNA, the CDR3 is TGTGCCAGCAGCCAGCTAGCGGGACGAGATACGCAGTATTTT. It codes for CASSQLAGRDTQYF.

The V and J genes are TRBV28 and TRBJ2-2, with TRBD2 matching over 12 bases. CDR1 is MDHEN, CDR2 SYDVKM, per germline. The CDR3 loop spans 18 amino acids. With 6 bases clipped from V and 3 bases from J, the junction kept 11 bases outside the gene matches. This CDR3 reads CASSRPLAGGTYTGELFF. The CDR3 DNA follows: TGTGCCAGCAGCCGACCTCTAGCGGGAGGGACATACACCGGGGAGCTGTTTTTT.

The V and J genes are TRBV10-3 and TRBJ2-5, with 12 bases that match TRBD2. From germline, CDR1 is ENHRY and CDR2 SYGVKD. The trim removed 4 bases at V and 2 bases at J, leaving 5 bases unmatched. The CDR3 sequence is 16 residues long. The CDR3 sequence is CAISGAGLAGQETQYF. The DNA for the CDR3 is TGTGCCATCAGTGGTGCGGGACTAGCGGGTCAAGAGACCCAGTACTTC.